The 19 T cell receptor beta chains reported below all come from one sample, sequenced in a study of OX40 agonist ivuxolimab in advanced cancers. Receptor amplification or capture employed the immunoSEQ multiplex PCR assay. As stored in TCRdb, this immuneACCESS dataset retains in-frame rearrangements with V and J assigned. A fraction of the clones does not appear; measured against another copy, unresolved V genes explain less than half of the discrepancy, and the remainder lacks a known reason. For this sample there are 30,000 to 45,000 clones; around 80% appear just once. The ten largest clonotypes hold approximately 12% of the sample. Sequenced here: CD4+ or CD8+ T cells sorted from blood, sampled in a trial of the OX40 agonist ivuxolimab. These receptors all come from an adult with an advanced solid tumor such as melanoma, head and neck, liver or kidney cancer.

The CDR3 DNA sequence: TGTGCCAGCAGCTTGAGTTGGCTGGATACCTACGAGCAGTACTTC. As protein: CASSLSWLDTYEQYF. The chain links TRBV11-2 to TRBJ2-7; D remains ambiguous. Per germline, CDR1 SGHAT and CDR2 FQNNGV. The germline V and J ends were trimmed by 3 bases and 2 bases, with 14 bases remaining between them. This CDR3 contains 15 residues.

The chain joins TRBV30 to TRBJ2-7, with D possibly matching TRBD1 (6 bases). CDR1 is GTSNPN, CDR2 SVGIG, per germline (reference sequence). CDR3 size: 11 residues. Trimming removed 2 bases from V and 9 bases from J, with 11 bases in between. This chain's CDR3 is CAWSTGFGQYF. CDR3 nucleotide sequence: TGTGCCTGGAGTACAGGGTTTGGGCAGTACTTC.

This clone ranks as medium-sized. V gene TRBV11-2 combines with J gene TRBJ2-7, with 11 bases lining up with TRBD2. The trim removed 3 bases at V and 4 bases at J, leaving 11 bases unmatched. The germline V gene encodes CDR1 SGHAT and CDR2 FQNNGV. The CDR3 extends over 17 amino acids. The CDR3: CASSFGLLAGAGYEQYF. DNA for the CDR3: TGTGCCAGCAGCTTTGGGTTACTAGCGGGGGCCGGGTACGAGCAGTACTTC.

The genes are TRBV7-9 and TRBJ2-3; 10 nucleotides line up with TRBD2. The V gene's germline CDR1 is SEHNR and CDR2 FQNEAQ (reference sequence). CDR3 size: 17 residues. V lost 4 bases, J lost 3 bases, and 10 bases stayed unmatched. CDR3 DNA sequence: TGTGCCAGCAGCTCCCCTTTAACTAGCGGGGTTACAGATACGCAGTATTTT. Translation gives CASSSPLTSGVTDTQYF.

The genes are TRBV19 and TRBJ2-1, with 7 bases matching TRBD1. Germline trimming cut 5 bases from V and 7 bases from J; bases unmatched to any gene: 2. The CDR3 loop spans 12 amino acids. The germline V gene has CDR1 LNHDA and CDR2 SQIVND (reference sequence). CDR3 DNA sequence: TGTGCCAGTAGTCCACAGGGGAATGAGCAGTTCTTC. Protein: CASSPQGNEQFF. The entire variable domain, with the rest obtained from reference TRBV19 and TRBJ2-1, is as follows: DGGITQSPKYLFRKEGQNVTLSCEQNLNHDAMYWYRQDPGQGLRLIYYSQIVNDFQKGDIAEGYSVSREKKESFPLTVTSAQKNPTAFYLCASSPQGNEQFFGPGTRLTVL.

Judged by abundance, this clone is medium-sized. The chain employs TRBV19 and TRBJ1-5; 7 bases fit TRBD1. Germline CDR1 and CDR2: LNHDA and SQIVND (reference sequence). V lost 6 bases and J lost 5; bases outside the gene matches: 4. The CDR3 is 13 amino acids. The CDR3 protein is CASRDRWHQPQHF. CDR3 DNA sequence: TGTGCCAGTAGGGACAGGTGGCATCAGCCCCAGCATTTT.

This clone came up once. The chain uses TRBV6-4 and TRBJ2-1; TRBD2 aligns across 10 bases. CDR1 MRHNA and CDR2 SNTAGT come from the germline V gene. The CDR3 sequence is 15 residues long. V lost 5 bases to trimming and J lost 3 bases; unmatched junction nucleotides: 4. CDR3 nucleotides: TGTGCCAGCAGTCAAAGCGGGGGGGTCTACAATGAGCAGTTCTTC. Residues: CASSQSGGVYNEQFF.

This chain joins TRBV5-6 and TRBJ1-1, with D unresolved. CDR1 is SGHDT and CDR2 is YYEEEE in the germline V gene. V lost 4 bases, J lost 0 bases, and 10 bases lay in between. This CDR3 has 14 amino acids. The CDR3 DNA reads TGTGCCAGCAGCAGTGGGTTTATGAACACTGAAGCTTTCTTT. This sequence encodes CASSSGFMNTEAFF.

Written as DNA, the CDR3 is TGCGCCAGCAGCTTGAACAGGGGGCTTGATGGCTACACCTTC. Amino acids: CASSLNRGLDGYTF. This sequence joins TRBV5-1 and TRBJ1-2, with 9 bases fitting TRBD1. The CDR3 runs to 14 residues. Germline loops: CDR1 SGHRS, CDR2 YFSETQ. Germline trimming cut 1 base from V and 6 bases from J; bases unmatched to any gene: 4.

The chain joins TRBV6-1 to TRBJ2-1, with TRBD1 matching 9 bases. This CDR3 contains 15 residues. Trimming took 2 bases from V and 8 from J; bases not matched to a gene: 7. Germline CDR1 reads MNHNS; CDR2 reads SASEGT. The CDR3 nucleotides are TGTGCCAGCAGTGAATTGACAGGGGGATTCGATGAGCAGTTCTTC. This sequence encodes CASSELTGGFDEQFF.

The rearrangement links TRBV19 to TRBJ1-1, with TRBD1 matching over 8 bases. Unmatched junction bases numbered 7, after V lost 5 bases and J lost 2 bases. CDR3 size: 15 residues. CDR1 and CDR2 from the germline V gene are LNHDA and SQIVND (reference sequence). CDR3 bases: TGTGCCAGTAGTCCAGTAGACAGGGGCAACACTGAAGCTTTCTTT. Its translation is CASSPVDRGNTEAFF.

Judged by abundance, this clone is medium-sized (0.01 to 0.1%). The rearrangement joins TRBV2 to TRBJ1-6; D is undetermined. V was shortened by 2 bases and J by 7 bases, with 6 bases between the two germline ends. CDR1 and CDR2 (germline): SNHLY, FYNNEI. The CDR3 runs 13 residues. CDR3 DNA: TGTGCCAGCAGTGAAAGCCCGAATTCACCCCTCCACTTT. Translating it yields CASSESPNSPLHF.

This rearrangement joins TRBV10-2 to TRBJ2-3, with 7 bases fitting TRBD2. The V and J ends lost 0 bases and 3 bases, in that order; junction bases with no gene match: 15. CDR3 size: 19 residues. Germline assignment: CDR1 WSHSY and CDR2 SAAADI. The CDR3 DNA is TGCGCCAGCAGTGAGTCGATATTAAAGATGCCGGGAGGAACAGATACGCAGTATTTT. As protein: CASSESILKMPGGTDTQYF.

The chain joins TRBV5-6 to TRBJ1-1, with D possibly matching TRBD1 (5 bases). The CDR3 runs 16 residues. The V and J ends lost 1 base and 8 bases respectively, with 21 bases between them. The germline V gene encodes CDR1 SGHDT and CDR2 YYEEEE. CDR3 bases: TGTGCCAGCAGCTTGTCCGGGACCTACCCCTATACCGAAGCTTTCTTT. Protein: CASSLSGTYPYTEAFF. The variable domain in full, with the rest retrieved from reference TRBV5-6 and TRBJ1-1, is DAGVTQSPTHLIKTRGQQVTLRCSPKSGHDTVSWYQQALGQGPQFIFQYYEEEERQRGNFPDRFSGHQFPNYSSELNVNALLLGDSALYLCASSLSGTYPYTEAFFGQGTRLTVV.

V and J are TRBV6-5 and TRBJ2-7; 7 bases match TRBD1. The CDR3 runs to 13 residues. V lost 7 bases to trimming and J lost 0 bases; unmatched junction nucleotides: 3. Germline assignment: CDR1 MNHEY and CDR2 SVGAGI. This chain's CDR3 is CASTNRGSYEQYF. CDR3 sequence (DNA): TGTGCCAGCACTAACAGGGGCTCCTACGAGCAGTACTTC.

The chain is built from TRBV30 and TRBJ2-3; D is uncertain. Germline V gene lookup returns CDR1 GTSNPN and CDR2 SVGIG (reference sequence). Trimming pared 0 bases from V and 2 bases from J, leaving 6 bases between. The CDR3 runs 13 residues. The CDR3 sequence is CAWSVRITDTQYF. The CDR3 nucleotides are TGTGCCTGGAGTGTAAGGATCACAGATACGCAGTATTTT.

The V and J genes are TRBV10-3 and TRBJ2-6; D unresolved. The CDR3 contains 15 residues. V was clipped by 4 bases and J by 0 bases, with 7 bases between them. The germline V gene encodes CDR1 ENHRY and CDR2 SYGVKD. In nucleotides, the CDR3 is TGTGCCATCAGTGGTCCGGGCTCTGGGGCCAACGTCCTGACTTTC. It codes for CAISGPGSGANVLTF.

The chain has TRBV29-1 and TRBJ2-7; D is uncertain. V lost 0 bases and J 2 bases, leaving 14 bases between the germline ends. The CDR3 is made up of 15 amino acids. The germline gives CDR1 SQVTM, CDR2 ANQGSEA. DNA of the CDR3: TGCAGCGTTGAAGATCAGACGGACGAGACCTACGAGCAGTACTTC. The encoded protein is CSVEDQTDETYEQYF.

V and J are TRBV30 and TRBJ1-1; 8 bases are shared with TRBD1. Germline loops: CDR1 GTSNPN, CDR2 SVGIG (reference sequence). The CDR3 loop spans 14 amino acids. The J segment lost 4 bases and the V segment lost 1 base, leaving 5 bases of the junction unmatched. For the CDR3, the DNA is TGTGCCTGGAGTGCCAGACAGGGGATCACTGAAGCTTTCTTT. Translation gives CAWSARQGITEAFF.